This TCR beta chain was obtained from a study of CD8 T cells in ankylosing spondylitis (dated by TCRdb to about 2017). Regarding the study in general: The study profiled T cell receptor beta repertoires in healthy donors and ankylosing spondylitis patients to find disease-linked TCR variants. Peripheral blood samples were taken, and synovial fluid was additionally collected from ankylosing spondylitis patients. In total, the full study cohort was made up of some 110 healthy donors and some 26 ankylosing spondylitis patients.

Synovial fluid samples and blood samples obtained from the same ankylosing spondylitis patients were matched. Data came from an Illumina HiSeq 2500. Quantitative 5'-RACE with molecular barcodes was used to prepare TCR beta libraries. The published analysis was carried out like this. Disease-linked TCR variants were identified with a new computational method built on a probabilistic model of VDJ rearrangement. In-frame beta chains were kept once TCRdb had trimmed the public reads at Q25 with fastp and called clones with MiXCR. For every CDR3 protein sequence, its rows merge into one entry that carries the most common genes and DNA. TCRdb's processing, not the study's, gives the V and J calls here. The table for this sample lists some 130,000 distinct CDR3 sequences; 7.5% to 9.5% of them were counted only once. The biggest ten clones account for 6% to 8% of the sample. A note on this clonotype: No antigen is known for it. No base-level quality is on record; no much larger clone is a single base apart.

Results and caveats for the whole study, not just this receptor: Some of the motif variants had been reported before in the synovial fluid and blood of reactive arthritis patients, a finding that suggests common disease-initiation mechanisms. The disease-linked clones were reported to be significantly enriched in matched synovial fluid samples from ankylosing spondylitis patients. The disease-linked clones showed a CD8+ phenotype and occurred at relatively low frequencies in peripheral blood. Blood from ankylosing spondylitis patients appeared to be characterized by a TCR beta motif composed of eight or nine highly homologous amino acid variants.

Sequenced sample: synovial fluid, either unsorted or a sorted T cell fraction (not recorded which). This clonotype was sampled from a male donor with ankylosing spondylitis.

The CDR3 protein: CSARREASMAEQFF. The DNA reads TGCAGTGCTAGAAGGGAGGCGTCTATGGCTGAGCAGTTCTTC. The sequence links TRBV20-1 to TRBJ2-1, with a tentative D gene TRBD2 over 6 matching bases. V gives up 2 bases and J gives up 9 bases, and the segment between their germline ends measures 17 bases. The germline V gene (reference sequence) supplies CDR1 DFQATT and CDR2 SNEGSKA. Inclusive of the bounding cysteine and phenylalanine, the CDR3 is 14 residues long. Only CDR3 DNA remains: 42 bases, in frame from the first base.